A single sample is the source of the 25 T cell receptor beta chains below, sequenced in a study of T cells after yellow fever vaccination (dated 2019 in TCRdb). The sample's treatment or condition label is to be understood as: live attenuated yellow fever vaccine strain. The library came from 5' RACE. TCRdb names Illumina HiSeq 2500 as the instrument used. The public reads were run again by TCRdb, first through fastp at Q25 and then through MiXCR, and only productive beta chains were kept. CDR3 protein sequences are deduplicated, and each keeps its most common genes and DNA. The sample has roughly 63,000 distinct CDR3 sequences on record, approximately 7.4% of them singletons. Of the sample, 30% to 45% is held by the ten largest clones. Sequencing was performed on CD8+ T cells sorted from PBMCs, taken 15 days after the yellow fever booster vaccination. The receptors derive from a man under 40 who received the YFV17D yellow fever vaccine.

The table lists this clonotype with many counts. In nucleotides, the CDR3 is TGTGCCAGCGGGATCCCTTTGGCGGAGAGCTCCTACGAGCAGTACTTC. Translating gives CASGIPLAESSYEQYF. The chain employs TRBV12-3 or TRBV12-4 and TRBJ2-7; D is uncertain. The CDR3 is 16 amino acids. Trimming pared 8 bases from V and 0 bases from J, leaving 20 bases between.

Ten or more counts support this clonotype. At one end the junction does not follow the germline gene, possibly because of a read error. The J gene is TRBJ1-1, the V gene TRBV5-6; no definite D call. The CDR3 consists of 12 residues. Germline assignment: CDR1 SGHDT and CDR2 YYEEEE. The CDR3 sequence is CASSWTNNEAFF. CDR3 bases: TGTGCCAGCAGCTGGACGAACAATGAAGCTTTCTTT.

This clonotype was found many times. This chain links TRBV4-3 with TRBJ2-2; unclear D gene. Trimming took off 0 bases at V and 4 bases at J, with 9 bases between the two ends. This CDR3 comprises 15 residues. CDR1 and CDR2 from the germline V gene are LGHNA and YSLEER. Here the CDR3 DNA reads TGCGCCAGCAGCCAAGAATGGTCCAGCACCGGGGAGCTGTTTTTT. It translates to CASSQEWSSTGELFF.

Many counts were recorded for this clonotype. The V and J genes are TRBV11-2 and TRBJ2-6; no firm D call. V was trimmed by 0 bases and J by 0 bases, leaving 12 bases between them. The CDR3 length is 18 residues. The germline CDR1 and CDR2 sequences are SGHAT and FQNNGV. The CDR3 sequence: CASSLEIGSFSGANVLTF. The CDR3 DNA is TGTGCCAGCAGCTTAGAAATTGGTAGCTTCTCTGGGGCCAACGTCCTGACTTTC.

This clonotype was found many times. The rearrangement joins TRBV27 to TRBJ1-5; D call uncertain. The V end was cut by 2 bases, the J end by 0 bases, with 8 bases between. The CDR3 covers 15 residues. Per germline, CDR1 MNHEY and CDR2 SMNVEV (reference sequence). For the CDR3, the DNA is TGTGCCAGCAGTTTAAACCAGCTTAGCAATCAGCCCCAGCATTTT. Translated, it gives CASSLNQLSNQPQHF.

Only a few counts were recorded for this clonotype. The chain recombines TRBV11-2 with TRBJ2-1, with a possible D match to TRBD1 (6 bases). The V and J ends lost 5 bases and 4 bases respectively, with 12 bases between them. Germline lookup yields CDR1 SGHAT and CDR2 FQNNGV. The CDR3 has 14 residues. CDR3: CASSPGQIYNEQFF. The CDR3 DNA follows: TGTGCCAGCAGCCCTGGACAGATATACAATGAGCAGTTCTTC.

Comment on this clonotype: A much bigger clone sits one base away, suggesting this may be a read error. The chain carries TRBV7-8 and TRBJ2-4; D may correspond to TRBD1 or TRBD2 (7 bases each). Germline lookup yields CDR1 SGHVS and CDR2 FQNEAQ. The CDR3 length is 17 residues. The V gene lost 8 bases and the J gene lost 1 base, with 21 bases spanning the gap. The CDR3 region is CASRIKAAGQAKNIQYF. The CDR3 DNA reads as TGTGCCAGCCGCATCAAAGCAGCGGGACAGGCCAAAAACATTCAGTACTTC.

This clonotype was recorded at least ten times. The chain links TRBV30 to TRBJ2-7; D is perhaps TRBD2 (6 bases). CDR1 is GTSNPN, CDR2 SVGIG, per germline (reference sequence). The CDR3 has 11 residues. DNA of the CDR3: TGTGCGACGTCCCCGGGGGTCGAGCAGTACTTC. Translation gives CATSPGVEQYF.

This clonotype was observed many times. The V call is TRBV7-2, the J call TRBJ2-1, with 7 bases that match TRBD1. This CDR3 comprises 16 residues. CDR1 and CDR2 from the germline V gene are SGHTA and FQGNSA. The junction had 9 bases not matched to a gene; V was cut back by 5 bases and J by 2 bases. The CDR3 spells CASSLGDSPPYNEQFF. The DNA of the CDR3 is TGTGCCAGCAGCCTAGGGGACAGTCCCCCCTACAATGAGCAGTTCTTC. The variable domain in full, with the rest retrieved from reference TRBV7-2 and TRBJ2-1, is GAGVSQSPSNKVTEKGKDVELRCDPISGHTALYWYRQSLGQGLEFLIYFQGNSAPDKSGLPSDRFSAERTGGSVSTLTIQRTQQEDSAVYLCASSLGDSPPYNEQFFGPGTRLTVL.

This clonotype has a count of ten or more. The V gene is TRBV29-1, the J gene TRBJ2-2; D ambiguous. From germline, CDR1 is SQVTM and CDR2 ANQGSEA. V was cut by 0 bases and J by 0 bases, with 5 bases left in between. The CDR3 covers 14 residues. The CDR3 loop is CSVEDGPNTGELFF. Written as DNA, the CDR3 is TGCAGCGTTGAAGATGGTCCGAACACCGGGGAGCTGTTTTTT.

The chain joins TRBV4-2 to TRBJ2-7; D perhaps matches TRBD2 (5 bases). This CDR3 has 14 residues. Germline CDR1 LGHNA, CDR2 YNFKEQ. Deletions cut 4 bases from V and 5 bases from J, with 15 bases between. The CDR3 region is CASSPEGLSNEQYF. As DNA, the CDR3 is TGTGCCAGCAGCCCCGAGGGCCTATCCAACGAGCAGTACTTC.

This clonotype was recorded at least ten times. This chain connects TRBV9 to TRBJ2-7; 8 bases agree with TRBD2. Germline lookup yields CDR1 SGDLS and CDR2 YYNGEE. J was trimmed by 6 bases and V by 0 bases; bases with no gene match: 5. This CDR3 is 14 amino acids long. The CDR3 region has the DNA TGTGCCAGCAGCGTAGGTCTAGCGGGCACCGAGCAGTACTTC. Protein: CASSVGLAGTEQYF.

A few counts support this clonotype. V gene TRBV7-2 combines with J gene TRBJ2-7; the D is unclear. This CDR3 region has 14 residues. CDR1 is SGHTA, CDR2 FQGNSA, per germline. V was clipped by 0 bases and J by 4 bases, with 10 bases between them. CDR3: CASSLAVVAYEQYF. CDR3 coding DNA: TGTGCCAGCAGCTTAGCTGTCGTAGCTTACGAGCAGTACTTC.

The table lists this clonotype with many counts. CDR3 coding DNA: TGTGCCAGCAGCCTAAACTATGGCTACACCTTC. Translation gives CASSLNYGYTF. The chain couples TRBV12-3 or TRBV12-4 to TRBJ1-2; D unclear. V shed 6 bases and J shed 2 bases, with 4 bases lying between them. The CDR3 is made up of 11 amino acids.

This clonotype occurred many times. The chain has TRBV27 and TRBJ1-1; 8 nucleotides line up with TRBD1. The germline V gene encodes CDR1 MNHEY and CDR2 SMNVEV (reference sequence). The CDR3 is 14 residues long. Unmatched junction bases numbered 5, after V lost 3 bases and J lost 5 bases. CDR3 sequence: CASSFLQGATEAFF. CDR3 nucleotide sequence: TGTGCCAGCAGTTTCCTTCAGGGGGCAACTGAAGCTTTCTTT.

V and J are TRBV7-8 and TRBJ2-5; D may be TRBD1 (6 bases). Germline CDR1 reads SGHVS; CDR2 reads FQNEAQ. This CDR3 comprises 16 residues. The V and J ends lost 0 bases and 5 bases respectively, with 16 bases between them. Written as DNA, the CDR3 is TGTGCCAGCAGCTTAGCTGGGCAGGGGCCGACCGAGACCCAGTACTTC. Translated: CASSLAGQGPTETQYF. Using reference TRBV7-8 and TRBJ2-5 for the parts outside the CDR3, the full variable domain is GAGVSQSPRYKVAKRGQDVALRCDPISGHVSLFWYQQALGQGPEFLTYFQNEAQLDKSGLPSDRFFAERPEGSVSTLKIQRTQQEDSAVYLCASSLAGQGPTETQYFGPGTRLLVL.

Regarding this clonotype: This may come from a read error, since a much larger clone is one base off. The chain's CDR3 is CANSGDRGRYEQYF. Written as DNA, the CDR3 is TGTGCCAACAGTGGGGACAGGGGAAGGTACGAGCAGTACTTC. The chain employs TRBV10-3 and TRBJ2-7; 10 bases are shared with TRBD1. The V gene's germline CDR1 is ENHRY and CDR2 SYGVKD. CDR3 length: 14 residues.

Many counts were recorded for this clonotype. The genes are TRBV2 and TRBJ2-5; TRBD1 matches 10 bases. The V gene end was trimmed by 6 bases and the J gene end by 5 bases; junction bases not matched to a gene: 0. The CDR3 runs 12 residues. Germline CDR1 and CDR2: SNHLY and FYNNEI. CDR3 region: CASRDRGETQYF. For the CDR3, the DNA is TGTGCCAGCAGGGACAGGGGGGAGACCCAGTACTTC.

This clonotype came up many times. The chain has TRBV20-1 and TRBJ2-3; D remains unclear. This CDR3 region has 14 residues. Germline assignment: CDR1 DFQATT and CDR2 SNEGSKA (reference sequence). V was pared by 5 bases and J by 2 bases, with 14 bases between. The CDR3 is CSAPTASTTDTQYF. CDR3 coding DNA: TGCAGTGCTCCTACAGCGTCCACCACAGATACGCAGTATTTT.

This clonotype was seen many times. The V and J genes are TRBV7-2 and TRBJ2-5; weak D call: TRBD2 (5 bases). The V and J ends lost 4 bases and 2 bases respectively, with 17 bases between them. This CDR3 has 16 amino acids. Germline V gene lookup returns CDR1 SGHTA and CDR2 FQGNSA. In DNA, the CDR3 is TGTGCCAGCAGCTCAATTACTAGACGGGATCAAGAGACCCAGTACTTC. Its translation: CASSSITRRDQETQYF.

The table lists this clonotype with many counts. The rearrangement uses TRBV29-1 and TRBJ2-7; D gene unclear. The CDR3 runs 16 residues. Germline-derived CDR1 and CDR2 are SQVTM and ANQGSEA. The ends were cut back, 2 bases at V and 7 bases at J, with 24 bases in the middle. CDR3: CSVETQSIVSVGEQYF. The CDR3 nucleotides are TGCAGCGTTGAAACCCAGTCTATCGTCTCGGTAGGGGAGCAGTACTTC.

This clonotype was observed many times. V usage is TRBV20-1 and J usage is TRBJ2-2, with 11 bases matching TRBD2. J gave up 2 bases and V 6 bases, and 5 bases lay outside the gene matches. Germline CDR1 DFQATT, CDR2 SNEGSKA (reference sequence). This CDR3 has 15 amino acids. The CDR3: CSARLAGLNTGELFF. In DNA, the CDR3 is TGCAGTGCCAGACTAGCGGGACTAAACACCGGGGAGCTGTTTTTT.

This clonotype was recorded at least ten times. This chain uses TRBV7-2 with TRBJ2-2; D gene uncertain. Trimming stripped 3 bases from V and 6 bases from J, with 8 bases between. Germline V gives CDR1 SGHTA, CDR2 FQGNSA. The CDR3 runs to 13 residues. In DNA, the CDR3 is TGTGCCAGCAGCTTCGGTCTAGCCGGGGAGCTGTTTTTT. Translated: CASSFGLAGELFF.

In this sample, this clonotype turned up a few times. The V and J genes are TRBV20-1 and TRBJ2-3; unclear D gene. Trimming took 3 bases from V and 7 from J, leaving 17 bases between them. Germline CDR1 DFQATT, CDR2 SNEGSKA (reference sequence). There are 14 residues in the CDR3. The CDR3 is CSARAIRTDYTQYF. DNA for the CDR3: TGCAGTGCTAGGGCTATACGCACAGATTATACGCAGTATTTT.

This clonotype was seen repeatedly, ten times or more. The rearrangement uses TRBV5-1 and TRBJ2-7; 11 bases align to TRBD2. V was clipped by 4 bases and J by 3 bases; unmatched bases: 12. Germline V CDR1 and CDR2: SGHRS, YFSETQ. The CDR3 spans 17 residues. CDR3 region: CASSKGLAELGGYEQYF. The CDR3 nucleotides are TGCGCCAGCAGCAAGGGACTAGCGGAACTAGGGGGCTACGAGCAGTACTTC.